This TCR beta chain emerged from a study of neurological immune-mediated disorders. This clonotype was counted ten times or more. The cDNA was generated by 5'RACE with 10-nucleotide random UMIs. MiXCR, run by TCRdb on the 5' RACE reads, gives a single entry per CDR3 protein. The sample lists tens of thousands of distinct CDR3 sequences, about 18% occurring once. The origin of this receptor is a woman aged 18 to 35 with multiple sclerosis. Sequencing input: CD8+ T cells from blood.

The CDR3 spells CASSQAPGQRDQPQHF. DNA for the CDR3: TGTGCCAGCAGCCAAGCTCCGGGACAGCGTGATCAGCCCCAGCATTTT. The rearrangement joins TRBV4-2 to TRBJ1-5; 7 bases map to TRBD1. Per germline, CDR1 LGHNA and CDR2 YNFKEQ. The CDR3 totals 16 residues. V lost 1 base, J lost 5 bases, and 8 bases stayed unmatched.